Listed here are 4 T cell receptor beta chains from one sample, sequenced in a study of cytomegalovirus exposure and HLA in healthy donors. Vbeta (60) and Jbeta (13) primers were used in the PCR. The table came from immunoSEQ multiplex PCR; TCRdb's copy has only in-frame clones and leaves some out. The data show about 200,000 clones, about 77% seen once. Sequencing input: PBMCs. Receptors were obtained from a woman aged 25 to 45 in good health and CMV-seronegative.

This clone was counted only a few times. The gene calls are TRBV27 and TRBJ2-1; no definite D call. CDR1 and CDR2 (germline): MNHEY, SMNVEV (reference sequence). The CDR3 is made up of 14 amino acids. Trimming took 3 bases from V and 1 from J, leaving 7 bases between them. The CDR3 reads CASSFEISYNEQFF. The CDR3 DNA sequence: TGTGCCAGCAGTTTTGAGATTTCCTACAATGAGCAGTTCTTC.

This clone has a handful of counts. This chain joins TRBV6-5 and TRBJ1-2, with 8 bases identical to TRBD1. The CDR3 consists of 13 residues. Germline CDR1 and CDR2: MNHEY and SVGAGI. V lost 6 bases and J lost 7; bases outside the gene matches: 7. The CDR3 DNA reads TGTGCCAGCAGCGCGACAGGGGTTGGTGGCTACACCTTC. This codes for CASSATGVGGYTF.

This clone was detected only once. The chain couples TRBV4-1 to TRBJ1-2; 7 positions match TRBD1. The V and J ends lost 0 bases and 7 bases, in that order; junction bases with no gene match: 11. The CDR3 consists of 16 residues. Germline V gives CDR1 MGHRA, CDR2 YSYEKL. The CDR3 DNA reads as TGCGCCAGCAGCCAAGATTGGATAAAGGGGGCGTTTGGCTACACCTTC. As protein: CASSQDWIKGAFGYTF.

The rearrangement joins TRBV20-1 to TRBJ1-2; possible D gene TRBD1, 6 bases. The CDR3 has 11 amino acids. Germline V gene sequence: CDR1 DFQATT, CDR2 SNEGSKA (reference sequence). As DNA, the CDR3 is TGCAGGCCACCGGGACAAGATGGCTACACCTTC. This translates into CRPPGQDGYTF.